This record concerns one T cell receptor (beta chain) sequence. Its target is not known. The entry originates in a study of cytomegalovirus exposure and HLA in healthy donors. Overall study results and limits: Associated with cytomegalovirus, according to the listing, were 150 to 200 TCR beta chains.

This CDR3 has 18 amino acids. Unmatched junction bases numbered 9, after V lost 2 bases and J lost 0 bases. In germline, CDR1 is MGHRA, CDR2 YSYEKL. Clones were sequenced by immunoSEQ multiplex PCR, and TCRdb holds only the in-frame ones, with some missing. The table lists more than 60,000 clones, 96% of them singletons. This sequence was found in a woman between 18 and 29 years old in good health and CMV-seropositive. The chain carries TRBV4-1 and TRBJ1-5; 8 positions agree with TRBD1. Sequenced: PBMCs. In nucleotides, the CDR3 is TGCGCCAGCAGCCAACTCCCGACAGGGGATTTTAGCAATCAGCCCCAGCATTTT. This encodes CASSQLPTGDFSNQPQHF.